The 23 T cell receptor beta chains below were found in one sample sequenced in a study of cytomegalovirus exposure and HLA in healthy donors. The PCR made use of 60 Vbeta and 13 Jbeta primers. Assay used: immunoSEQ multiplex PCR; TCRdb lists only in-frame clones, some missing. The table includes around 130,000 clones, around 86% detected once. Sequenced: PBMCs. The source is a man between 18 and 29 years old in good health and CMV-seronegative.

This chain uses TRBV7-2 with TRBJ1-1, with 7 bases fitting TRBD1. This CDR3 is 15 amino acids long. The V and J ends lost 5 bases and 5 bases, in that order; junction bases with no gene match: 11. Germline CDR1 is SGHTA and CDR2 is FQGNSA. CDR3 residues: CASSPLSDRVTEAFF. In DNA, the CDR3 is TGTGCCAGCAGCCCCCTCAGTGACAGGGTTACTGAAGCTTTCTTT.

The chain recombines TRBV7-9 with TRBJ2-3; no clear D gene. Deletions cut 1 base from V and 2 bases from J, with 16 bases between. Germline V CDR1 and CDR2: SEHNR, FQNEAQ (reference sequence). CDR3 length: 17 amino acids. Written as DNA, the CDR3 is TGTGCCAGCAGCTTAGTTGAGGTGGCTACCTACACAGATACGCAGTATTTT. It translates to CASSLVEVATYTDTQYF.

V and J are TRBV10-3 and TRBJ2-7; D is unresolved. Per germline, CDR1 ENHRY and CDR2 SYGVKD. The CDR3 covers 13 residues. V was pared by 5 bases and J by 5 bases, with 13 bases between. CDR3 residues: CAISFRGDDEQYF. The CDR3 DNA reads TGTGCCATCAGTTTCAGAGGAGATGACGAGCAGTACTTC.

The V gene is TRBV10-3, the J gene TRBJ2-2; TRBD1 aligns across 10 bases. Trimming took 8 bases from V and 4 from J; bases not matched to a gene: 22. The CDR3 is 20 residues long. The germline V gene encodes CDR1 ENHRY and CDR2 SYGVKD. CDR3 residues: CAIGSTGLSGTGVRTGELFF. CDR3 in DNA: TGTGCCATCGGCTCGACGGGTTTATCCGGGACAGGGGTTCGCACCGGGGAGCTGTTTTTT.

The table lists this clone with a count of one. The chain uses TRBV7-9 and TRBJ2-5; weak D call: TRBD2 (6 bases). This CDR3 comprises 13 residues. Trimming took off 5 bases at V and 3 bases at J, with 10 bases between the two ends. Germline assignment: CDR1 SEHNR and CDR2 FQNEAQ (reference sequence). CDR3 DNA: TGTGCCAGCAGCCCGGGACTGAAAGAGACCCAGTACTTC. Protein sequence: CASSPGLKETQYF.

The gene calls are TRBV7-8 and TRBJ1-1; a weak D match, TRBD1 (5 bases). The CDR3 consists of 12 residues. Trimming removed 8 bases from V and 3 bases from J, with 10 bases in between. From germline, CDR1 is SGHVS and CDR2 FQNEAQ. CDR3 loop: CASRGRDTEAFF. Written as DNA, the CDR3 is TGTGCCAGCCGGGGGAGGGACACTGAAGCTTTCTTT.

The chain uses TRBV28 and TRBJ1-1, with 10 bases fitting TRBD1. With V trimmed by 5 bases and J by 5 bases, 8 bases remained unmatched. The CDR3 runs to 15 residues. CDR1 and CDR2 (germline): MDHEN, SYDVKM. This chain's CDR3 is CASSTRQGARTEAFF. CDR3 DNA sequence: TGTGCCAGCAGTACTCGACAGGGGGCAAGGACTGAAGCTTTCTTT. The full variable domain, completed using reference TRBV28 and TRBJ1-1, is DVKVTQSSRYLVKRTGEKVFLECVQDMDHENMFWYRQDPGLGLRLIYFSYDVKMKEKGDIPEGYSVSREKKERFSLILESASTNQTSMYLCASSTRQGARTEAFFGQGTRLTVV.

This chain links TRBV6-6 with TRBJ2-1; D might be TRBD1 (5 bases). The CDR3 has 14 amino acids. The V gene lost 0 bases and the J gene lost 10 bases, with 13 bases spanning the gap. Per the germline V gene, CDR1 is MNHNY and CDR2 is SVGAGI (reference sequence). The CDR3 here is CASSYSIGAREQFF. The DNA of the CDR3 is TGTGCCAGCAGTTACTCGATTGGGGCTCGGGAGCAGTTCTTC.

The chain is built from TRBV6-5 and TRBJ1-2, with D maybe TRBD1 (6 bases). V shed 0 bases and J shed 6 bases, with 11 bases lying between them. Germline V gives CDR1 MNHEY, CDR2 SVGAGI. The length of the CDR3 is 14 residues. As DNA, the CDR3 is TGTGCCAGCAGTTACTCGGGGGGGCGGGATGGCTACACCTTC. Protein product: CASSYSGGRDGYTF.

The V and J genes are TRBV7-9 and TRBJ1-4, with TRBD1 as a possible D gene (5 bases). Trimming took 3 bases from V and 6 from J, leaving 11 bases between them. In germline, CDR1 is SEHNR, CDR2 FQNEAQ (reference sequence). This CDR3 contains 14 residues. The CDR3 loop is CASSFNQGHEKLFF. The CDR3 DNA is TGTGCCAGCAGCTTTAATCAGGGTCATGAAAAACTGTTTTTT. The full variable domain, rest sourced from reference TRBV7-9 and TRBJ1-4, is DTGVSQNPRHKITKRGQNVTFRCDPISEHNRLYWYRQTLGQGPEFLTYFQNEAQLEKSRLLSDRFSAERPKGSFSTLEIQRTEQGDSAMYLCASSFNQGHEKLFFGSGTQLSVL.

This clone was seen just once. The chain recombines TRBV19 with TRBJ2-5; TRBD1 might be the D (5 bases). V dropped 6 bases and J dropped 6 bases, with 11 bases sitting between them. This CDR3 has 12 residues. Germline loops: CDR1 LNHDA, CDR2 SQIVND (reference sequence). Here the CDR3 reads CASSQQEKTQYF. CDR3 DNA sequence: TGTGCCAGTAGCCAACAGGAAAAGACCCAGTACTTC.

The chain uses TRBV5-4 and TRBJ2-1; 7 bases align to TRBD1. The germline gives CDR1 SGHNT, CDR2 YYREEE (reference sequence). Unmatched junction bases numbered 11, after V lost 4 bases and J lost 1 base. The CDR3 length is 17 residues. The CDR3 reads CASSRQGGARSYNEQFF. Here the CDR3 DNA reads TGTGCCAGCAGCCGCCAAGGGGGCGCAAGGTCCTACAATGAGCAGTTCTTC.

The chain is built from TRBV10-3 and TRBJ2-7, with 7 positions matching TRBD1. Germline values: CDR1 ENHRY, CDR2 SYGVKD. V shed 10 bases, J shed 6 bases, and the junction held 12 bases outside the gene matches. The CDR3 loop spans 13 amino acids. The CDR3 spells CATRPMAGGEQYF. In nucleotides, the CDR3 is TGTGCCACCCGGCCAATGGCAGGGGGCGAGCAGTACTTC.

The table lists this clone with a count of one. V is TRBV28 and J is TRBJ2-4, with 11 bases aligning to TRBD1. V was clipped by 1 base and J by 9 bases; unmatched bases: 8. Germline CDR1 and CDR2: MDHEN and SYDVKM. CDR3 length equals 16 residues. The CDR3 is CASSLFSGTGGFIQYF. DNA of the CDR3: TGTGCCAGCAGTTTATTTTCCGGGACAGGGGGATTCATTCAGTACTTC.

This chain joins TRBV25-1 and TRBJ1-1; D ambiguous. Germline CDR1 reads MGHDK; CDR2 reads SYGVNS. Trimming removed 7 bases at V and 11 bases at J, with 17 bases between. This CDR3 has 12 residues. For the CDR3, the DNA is TGTGCCAGCACCCGATTGGGCACCAAGGCTTTCTTT. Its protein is CASTRLGTKAFF.

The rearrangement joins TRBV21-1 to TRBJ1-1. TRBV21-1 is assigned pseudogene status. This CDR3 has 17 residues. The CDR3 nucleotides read TGTGCCAGCAGCAAAGGTTCGAGGAGGCAGCCGACTAATGAAGCTTTCTTT. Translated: CASSKGSRRQPTNEAFF.

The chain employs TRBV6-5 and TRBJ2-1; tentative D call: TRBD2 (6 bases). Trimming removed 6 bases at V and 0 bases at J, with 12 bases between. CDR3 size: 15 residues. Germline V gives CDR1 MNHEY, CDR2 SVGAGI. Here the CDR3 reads CASRRDLSSYNEQFF. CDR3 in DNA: TGTGCCAGCAGGAGGGACTTAAGCTCCTACAATGAGCAGTTCTTC.

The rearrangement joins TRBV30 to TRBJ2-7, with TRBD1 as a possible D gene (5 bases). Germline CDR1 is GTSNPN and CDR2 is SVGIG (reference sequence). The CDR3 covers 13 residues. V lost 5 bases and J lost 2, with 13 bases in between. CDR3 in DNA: TGTGCCTGGTCAAGGGGCTCCCCCTACGAGCAGTACTTC. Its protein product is CAWSRGSPYEQYF.

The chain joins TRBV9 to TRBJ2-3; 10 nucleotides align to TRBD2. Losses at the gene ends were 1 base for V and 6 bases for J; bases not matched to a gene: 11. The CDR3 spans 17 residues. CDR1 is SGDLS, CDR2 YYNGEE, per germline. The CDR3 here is CASSVNPGLAVGDTQYF. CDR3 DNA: TGTGCCAGCAGCGTAAATCCTGGACTAGCGGTGGGGGATACGCAGTATTTT.

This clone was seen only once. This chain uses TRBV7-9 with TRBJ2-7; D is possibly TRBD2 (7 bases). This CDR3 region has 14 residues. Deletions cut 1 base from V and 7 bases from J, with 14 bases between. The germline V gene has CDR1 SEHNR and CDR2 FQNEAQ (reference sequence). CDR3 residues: CASSLVGGPGEQYF. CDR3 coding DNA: TGTGCCAGCAGCTTAGTCGGGGGGCCGGGGGAGCAGTACTTC.

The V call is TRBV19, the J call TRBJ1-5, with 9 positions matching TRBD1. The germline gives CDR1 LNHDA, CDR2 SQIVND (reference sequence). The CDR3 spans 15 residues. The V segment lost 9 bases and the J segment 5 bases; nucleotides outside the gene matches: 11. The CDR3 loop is CASNPRDRVDQPQHF. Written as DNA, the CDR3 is TGTGCCAGCAATCCCCGGGACAGGGTCGATCAGCCCCAGCATTTT.

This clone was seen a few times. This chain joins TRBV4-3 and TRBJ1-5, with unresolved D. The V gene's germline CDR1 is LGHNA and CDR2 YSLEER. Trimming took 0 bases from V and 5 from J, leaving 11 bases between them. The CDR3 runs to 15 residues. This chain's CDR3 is CASSQDSGRDQPQHF. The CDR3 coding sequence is TGCGCCAGCAGCCAAGATTCAGGTAGAGATCAGCCCCAGCATTTT.

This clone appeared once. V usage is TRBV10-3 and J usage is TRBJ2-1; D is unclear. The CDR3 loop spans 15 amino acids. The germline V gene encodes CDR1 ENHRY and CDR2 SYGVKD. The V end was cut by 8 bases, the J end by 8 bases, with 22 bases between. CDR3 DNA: TGTGCCATCCGAGGTAGCCGGTTTAGAGACGATGAGCAGTTCTTC. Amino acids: CAIRGSRFRDDEQFF.